The 9 T cell receptor beta chains in this list originate from one sample, sequenced in a study of cytomegalovirus exposure and HLA in healthy donors. Here immunoSEQ multiplex PCR was the method, and the copy in TCRdb shows in-frame clones only, minus some. Altogether some 90,000 clones are present, 96% being singletons, with the ten largest covering roughly 0.82%. The sequenced sample consisted of PBMCs. The source of these receptors is a man aged 18-30 years in good health and CMV-seronegative.

The chain couples TRBV19 to TRBJ1-1, with TRBD1 matching over 7 bases. Trimming took 5 bases from V and 5 from J; bases not matched to a gene: 11. From germline, CDR1 is LNHDA and CDR2 SQIVND (reference sequence). The CDR3 runs 15 residues. In nucleotides, the CDR3 is TGTGCCAGTAGTCCCCGACAGGGAAGGGCGACTGAAGCTTTCTTT. Protein: CASSPRQGRATEAFF. Variable domain in full (rest from reference TRBV19 and TRBJ1-1): DGGITQSPKYLFRKEGQNVTLSCEQNLNHDAMYWYRQDPGQGLRLIYYSQIVNDFQKGDIAEGYSVSREKKESFPLTVTSAQKNPTAFYLCASSPRQGRATEAFFGQGTRLTVV.

The chain combines TRBV25-1 with TRBJ1-4, with TRBD1 as a possible D gene (6 bases). The CDR3 contains 14 residues. Germline CDR1 is MGHDK and CDR2 is SYGVNS. Trimming left V 7 bases short and J 3 bases short, with 12 bases between. The CDR3 sequence: CASTQRGSNEKLFF. In DNA form, the CDR3 reads TGTGCCAGCACCCAAAGGGGGTCTAATGAAAAACTGTTTTTT.

This chain links TRBV19 with TRBJ1-2, with D unclear. CDR1 is LNHDA and CDR2 is SQIVND in the germline V gene (reference sequence). The CDR3 has 14 amino acids. V was clipped by 5 bases and J by 0 bases, with 10 bases between them. Here the CDR3 reads CASSLILSNYGYTF. DNA of the CDR3: TGTGCCAGTAGTCTTATCCTTTCTAACTATGGCTACACCTTC. The variable domain in full, with the rest retrieved from reference TRBV19 and TRBJ1-2, is DGGITQSPKYLFRKEGQNVTLSCEQNLNHDAMYWYRQDPGQGLRLIYYSQIVNDFQKGDIAEGYSVSREKKESFPLTVTSAQKNPTAFYLCASSLILSNYGYTFGSGTRLTVV.

The V call is TRBV5-6, the J call TRBJ1-1, with TRBD1 identical over 12 bases. With 2 bases clipped from V and 5 bases from J, the junction kept 4 bases outside the gene matches. CDR1 and CDR2 from the germline V gene are SGHDT and YYEEEE. The length of the CDR3 is 15 residues. CDR3 amino acids: CASSFGTGGLTEAFF. CDR3 in DNA: TGTGCCAGCAGCTTTGGGACAGGGGGCCTAACTGAAGCTTTCTTT.

The chain joins TRBV7-3 to TRBJ1-1, with a tentative D call TRBD1 (5 bases). Germline lookup yields CDR1 SGHTA and CDR2 FQGTGA. The CDR3 runs 17 residues. V lost 5 bases and J lost 3, with 22 bases in between. CDR3 nucleotides: TGTGCCAGCAGCCTGCGGGACCTTAGATTGGGGGACACTGAAGCTTTCTTT. It is translated as CASSLRDLRLGDTEAFF.

This clone appeared a single time. The rearrangement joins TRBV21-1 to TRBJ2-5; TRBD2 is the table's D call, not checked against the DNA. TRBV21-1 is noted as a pseudogene. The CDR3 contains 16 residues. In DNA, the CDR3 is TGTGCCAGCAGCAAATCCCGGGACTTCGTGGAAGAGACCCAGTACTTC. Amino acid sequence: CASSKSRDFVEETQYF.

This chain uses TRBV10-3 with TRBJ1-2; maybe TRBD1 (5 bases). Germline V gives CDR1 ENHRY, CDR2 SYGVKD. The CDR3 consists of 13 residues. V gave up 5 bases and J gave up 6 bases, with 13 bases separating them. The CDR3 DNA is TGTGCCATCAGTTTACAGGAAGTAGATGGCTACACCTTC. Translation gives CAISLQEVDGYTF.

The chain joins TRBV11-3 to TRBJ2-2, with TRBD1 as a possible D gene (5 bases). The V gene's germline CDR1 is SGHNT and CDR2 YENEEA. The CDR3 has 16 residues. With 1 base removed from V and 0 bases from J, the gap between germline ends came to 9 bases. CDR3: CASSLVGAANTGELFF. Written as DNA, the CDR3 is TGTGCCAGCAGCTTAGTTGGGGCAGCGAACACCGGGGAGCTGTTTTTT.

V gene TRBV6-5 combines with J gene TRBJ1-3, with D possibly matching TRBD1 (6 bases). This CDR3 comprises 14 residues. Germline V gene lookup returns CDR1 MNHEY and CDR2 SVGAGI. V was shortened by 6 bases and J by 2 bases, with 11 bases between the two germline ends. The CDR3 DNA is TGTGCCAGCAGACAAACAGGGCCTGGAAACACCATATATTTT. Translated: CASRQTGPGNTIYF.